The 28 T cell receptor beta chains in this list originate from one sample, sequenced in a study of memory CD4+ T cells and cytomegalovirus serostatus. Profiled with immunoSEQ multiplex PCR; TCRdb holds only in-frame clones, not every one. The profile shows some 52,000 clones, around 78% of them singletons. The sort gate was single viable CD3+CD4+CD8-CD45RO+ cells for memory CD4+ T cells. The sample comprised memory CD4+ T cells from blood. All receptors come from an adult in good health and CMV-seronegative.

This rearrangement joins TRBV28 to TRBJ1-5; 7 bases fit TRBD1. V lost 8 bases to trimming and J lost 4 bases; unmatched junction nucleotides: 5. Looked up from germline, CDR1 is MDHEN and CDR2 is SYDVKM. CDR3 size: 13 residues. The CDR3 reads CASEGQVNQPQHF. The CDR3 nucleotides read TGTGCCAGCGAAGGACAGGTAAATCAGCCCCAGCATTTT. Based on the CDR3 plus reference TRBV28 and TRBJ1-5, the full variable domain is DVKVTQSSRYLVKRTGEKVFLECVQDMDHENMFWYRQDPGLGLRLIYFSYDVKMKEKGDIPEGYSVSREKKERFSLILESASTNQTSMYLCASEGQVNQPQHFGDGTRLSIL.

The chain has TRBV19 and TRBJ1-2, with TRBD1 matching over 7 bases. The CDR3 length is 15 residues. V lost 2 bases to trimming and J lost 4 bases; unmatched junction nucleotides: 7. Germline loops: CDR1 LNHDA, CDR2 SQIVND (reference sequence). The CDR3 region is CASSIIQGGSYGYTF. The CDR3 region has the DNA TGTGCCAGTAGTATAATCCAGGGGGGAAGCTATGGCTACACCTTC. The full variable domain, with the rest looked up from reference TRBV19 and TRBJ1-2, is DGGITQSPKYLFRKEGQNVTLSCEQNLNHDAMYWYRQDPGQGLRLIYYSQIVNDFQKGDIAEGYSVSREKKESFPLTVTSAQKNPTAFYLCASSIIQGGSYGYTFGSGTRLTVV.

This clone has more than one count but fewer than ten. The chain combines TRBV4-2 with TRBJ1-6; D remains unclear. Germline V gene data show CDR1 as LGHNA and CDR2 as YNFKEQ. V shed 0 bases and J shed 10 bases, with 10 bases lying between them. This CDR3 has 14 amino acids. The CDR3 bases are TGTGCCAGCAGCCAAGATGACCGCTTATCACCCCTCCACTTT. This sequence encodes CASSQDDRLSPLHF.

V and J are TRBV28 and TRBJ2-7, with a tentative D call TRBD1 (6 bases). V was shortened by 9 bases and J by 0 bases, with 15 bases between the two germline ends. The CDR3 spans 14 residues. The V gene's germline CDR1 is MDHEN and CDR2 SYDVKM. CDR3 amino acids: CARGRRGTSYEQYF. CDR3 nucleotides: TGTGCCAGGGGGCGCAGGGGCACCTCCTACGAGCAGTACTTC.

The genes are TRBV4-1 and TRBJ1-6; D gene unclear. Deletions cut 0 bases from V and 9 bases from J, with 18 bases between. The CDR3 has 17 amino acids. Germline CDR1 and CDR2: MGHRA and YSYEKL. This chain's CDR3 is CASSQDTEAHPSSPLHF. The CDR3 region has the DNA TGCGCCAGCAGCCAAGATACGGAGGCGCACCCCAGTTCACCCCTCCACTTT.

The chain employs TRBV27 and TRBJ2-7; TRBD1 aligns across 8 bases. Trimming at V came to 4 bases and at J to 2 bases, leaving 19 bases not matched to a gene. The CDR3 length is 19 residues. Looked up from germline, CDR1 is MNHEY and CDR2 is SMNVEV (reference sequence). This CDR3 is CASSSLFPGQGSNPYEQYF. CDR3 nucleotide sequence: TGTGCCAGCAGTTCCTTATTCCCTGGACAGGGTAGCAATCCCTACGAGCAGTACTTC.

The rearrangement uses TRBV27 and TRBJ2-6; the D call may be TRBD1 or TRBD2 (6 bases each). Trimming cost V 6 bases and J 1 base, with 19 bases left between them. The CDR3 consists of 18 residues. Germline V CDR1 and CDR2: MNHEY, SMNVEV (reference sequence). CDR3 nucleotide sequence: TGTGCCAGCAGCCGCACTAGCTCGGGGACATCTGGGGCCAACGTCCTGACTTTC. It is translated as CASSRTSSGTSGANVLTF.

This clone has only one observation. Sequence at one end of the junction differs from germline and may be a read error. The CDR3 is CASSPANSYEQYF. The CDR3 region has the DNA TGTGCTAGCAGCCCGGCAAACTCCTACGAGCAGTACTTC. The genes are TRBV7-7 and TRBJ2-7; D gene ambiguous. This CDR3 region has 13 residues. CDR1 and CDR2 (germline): SSHAT, FNYEAQ (reference sequence).

The V gene is TRBV2, the J gene TRBJ2-1, with 8 bases that match TRBD1. The trim removed 10 bases at V and 6 bases at J, leaving 5 bases unmatched. CDR1 SNHLY and CDR2 FYNNEI come from the germline V gene. This CDR3 has 12 residues. CDR3 region: CATRQGSNEQFF. The CDR3, as DNA: TGTGCCACTCGACAGGGGTCCAATGAGCAGTTCTTC.

The CDR3 bases are TGCGCCAGCAGTGAGTCGGGGCAGAGTAATCAGCCCCAGCATTTT. Residues: CASSESGQSNQPQHF. The chain recombines TRBV10-2 with TRBJ1-5, with D tentatively TRBD1 (5 bases). The CDR3 length is 15 residues. In germline, CDR1 is WSHSY, CDR2 SAAADI. V dropped 0 bases and J dropped 4 bases, with 10 bases sitting between them.

The chain uses TRBV6-6 and TRBJ2-1; D gene unclear. Trimming cost V 2 bases and J 13 bases, with 9 bases left between them. Looked up from germline, CDR1 is MNHNY and CDR2 is SVGAGI (reference sequence). The CDR3 covers 11 residues. CDR3 amino acids: CASSYDREQFF. The CDR3, as DNA: TGTGCCAGCAGTTACGACCGCGAACAGTTCTTC.

The rearrangement joins TRBV15 to TRBJ1-1; D unclear. Per the germline V gene, CDR1 is LNHNV and CDR2 is YYDKDF (reference sequence). Trimming removed 1 base at V and 3 bases at J, with 15 bases between. The CDR3 has 16 amino acids. The CDR3 DNA follows: TGTGCCACCAGCAGAGGAAAAGGACCGCCCGACACTGAAGCTTTCTTT. Its protein product is CATSRGKGPPDTEAFF.

The rearrangement links TRBV29-1 to TRBJ2-7; tentative D call: TRBD1 (6 bases). The CDR3 runs to 12 residues. V lost 3 bases and J lost 7, with 13 bases in between. CDR1 and CDR2 (germline): SQVTM, ANQGSEA. The CDR3 DNA sequence: TGCAGCGTTGACCAGGGGATGGGTGAGCAGTACTTC. The encoded protein is CSVDQGMGEQYF.

The chain has TRBV7-2 and TRBJ1-5; 7 bases agree with TRBD1. V lost 6 bases, J lost 2 bases, and 13 bases stayed unmatched. Germline lookup yields CDR1 SGHTA and CDR2 FQGNSA. CDR3 length equals 17 residues. The DNA for the CDR3 is TGTGCCAGCAGTCTCCGAAGGGCAGGGGGTGGCAATCAGCCCCAGCATTTT. Translated, it gives CASSLRRAGGGNQPQHF.

CDR3 in DNA: TGTGCCAGCAGTCCCGGGACAGCGGCTAATACCTTC. Protein sequence: CASSPGTAANTF. This chain joins TRBV6-5 and TRBJ1-2; TRBD1 matches 7 bases. Germline V gene lookup returns CDR1 MNHEY and CDR2 SVGAGI. CDR3 length: 12 residues. The J segment lost 14 bases and the V segment lost 5 bases, leaving 11 bases of the junction unmatched.

This sequence joins TRBV6-6 and TRBJ1-3; TRBD1 agrees at 8 bases. Trimming took 9 bases from V and 2 from J; bases not matched to a gene: 3. Germline V lookup: CDR1 MNHNY, CDR2 SVGAGI (reference sequence). The CDR3 extends over 13 amino acids. The CDR3: CASWTGTGNTIYF. DNA of the CDR3: TGTGCCAGTTGGACAGGGACTGGAAACACCATATATTTT.

The gene calls are TRBV4-2 and TRBJ2-5, with TRBD2 identical over 11 bases. Germline loops: CDR1 LGHNA, CDR2 YNFKEQ. CDR3 length equals 17 residues. The junction had 6 bases not matched to a gene; V was cut back by 0 bases and J by 3 bases. The CDR3 sequence: CASSQETSGSSKETQYF. The CDR3 DNA is TGTGCCAGCAGCCAAGAAACTAGCGGGAGTTCCAAAGAGACCCAGTACTTC.

This chain links TRBV5-4 with TRBJ2-7, with D possibly TRBD1 on 6 matching bases. The CDR3 loop spans 14 amino acids. Germline V gene lookup returns CDR1 SGHNT and CDR2 YYREEE (reference sequence). Trimming took off 0 bases at V and 6 bases at J, with 13 bases between the two ends. CDR3 DNA sequence: TGTGCCAGCAGCTTGGCAGGGGTCAACGGCGAGCAGTACTTC. It yields the protein CASSLAGVNGEQYF.

The V and J genes are TRBV6-1 and TRBJ2-1, with D possibly TRBD1 on 5 matching bases. Germline V lookup: CDR1 MNHNS, CDR2 SASEGT. The CDR3 is 14 residues long. V was cut by 3 bases and J by 3 bases, with 9 bases left in between. CDR3 nucleotide sequence: TGTGCCAGCAGTGAGGGGCACGGCTACAATGAGCAGTTCTTC. It yields the protein CASSEGHGYNEQFF.

The rearrangement links TRBV7-8 to TRBJ1-2, with no clear D. Germline V CDR1 and CDR2: SGHVS, FQNEAQ. CDR3 length: 12 residues. Trimming cost V 5 bases and J 8 bases, with 12 bases left between them. The CDR3 is CASSMENYGYTF. The CDR3 nucleotides are TGTGCCAGCAGCATGGAGAATTACGGCTACACCTTC. Drawing the rest from reference TRBV7-8 and TRBJ1-2, the complete variable domain is GAGVSQSPRYKVAKRGQDVALRCDPISGHVSLFWYQQALGQGPEFLTYFQNEAQLDKSGLPSDRFFAERPEGSVSTLKIQRTQQEDSAVYLCASSMENYGYTFGSGTRLTVV.

The chain has TRBV19 and TRBJ1-1, with TRBD1 matching over 10 bases. J was trimmed by 0 bases and V by 6 bases; bases with no gene match: 13. CDR3 length equals 18 residues. Germline CDR1 LNHDA, CDR2 SQIVND (reference sequence). The CDR3 DNA follows: TGTGCCAGTAGACCGGGCCCGGGACAGGGGTCCATGAACACTGAAGCTTTCTTT. It encodes CASRPGPGQGSMNTEAFF.

This clone has only one observation. The chain has TRBV4-2 and TRBJ2-3; a possible D gene is TRBD2 (7 bases). V lost 3 bases, J lost 1 base, and 20 bases lay in between. The CDR3 extends over 18 amino acids. Germline CDR1 and CDR2: LGHNA and YNFKEQ. The CDR3 spells CASSQGRGVFSGTDTQYF. DNA for the CDR3: TGTGCCAGCAGCCAGGGGAGGGGGGTATTCTCTGGCACAGATACGCAGTATTTT.

The chain is built from TRBV18 and TRBJ1-1; D call uncertain. V was trimmed by 3 bases and J by 11 bases, leaving 13 bases between them. The CDR3 consists of 12 residues. The germline gives CDR1 KGHSH, CDR2 LQKENI. This CDR3 reads CASSPRDERAFF. The CDR3 nucleotides are TGTGCCAGCTCACCCCGCGACGAGAGGGCTTTCTTT.

The V call is TRBV4-2, the J call TRBJ2-7; D assignment may be TRBD1 or TRBD2 (6 bases each). The CDR3 consists of 18 residues. Germline CDR1 LGHNA, CDR2 YNFKEQ. V dropped 2 bases and J dropped 0 bases, with 20 bases sitting between them. CDR3 in DNA: TGTGCCAGCAGCCAATTCGGGGGCTCAGGCAATTTCTCCTACGAGCAGTACTTC. Amino acids: CASSQFGGSGNFSYEQYF.

The CDR3 bases are TGTGCCAGCAGTGAAACCACGCAGTATTTT. As protein: CASSETTQYF. The J gene is TRBJ2-3, the V gene TRBV2; D is undetermined. Per germline, CDR1 SNHLY and CDR2 FYNNEI. V was shortened by 2 bases and J by 9 bases, with 3 bases between the two germline ends. This CDR3 contains 10 residues.

The gene calls are TRBV28 and TRBJ1-3, with 7 bases fitting TRBD1. CDR1 MDHEN and CDR2 SYDVKM come from the germline V gene. V lost 8 bases to trimming and J lost 5 bases; unmatched junction nucleotides: 18. The CDR3 totals 17 residues. The CDR3 DNA is TGTGCCAGCGGTTCGGGGGAAGGGGGCGCGGGTCGAAACACCATATATTTT. Translated, it gives CASGSGEGGAGRNTIYF.

The table lists this clone with a few counts. The chain combines TRBV29-1 with TRBJ2-2, with D tentatively TRBD1 (5 bases). Germline CDR1 and CDR2: SQVTM and ANQGSEA. The CDR3 sequence is 13 residues long. V lost 6 bases and J lost 5, with 13 bases in between. CDR3 sequence reads: CSVHGAPTGELFF. CDR3 in DNA: TGCAGCGTGCATGGGGCGCCGACCGGGGAGCTGTTTTTT.

The chain links TRBV14 to TRBJ1-1; 8 bases fit TRBD1. CDR3 size: 15 residues. In germline, CDR1 is SGHDN, CDR2 FVKESK. Trimming cost V 2 bases and J 1 base; bases outside gene matches: 3. This CDR3 reads CASSQLGQENTEAFF. For the CDR3, the DNA is TGTGCCAGCAGCCAATTGGGACAGGAGAACACTGAAGCTTTCTTT.